This T cell receptor beta chain stems from a study of identical twins. TCRdb called the 5' RACE reads again in MiXCR, with one record for every CDR3 protein. The table lists about 890,000 distinct CDR3 sequences, 9% to 15% of them singletons. The length of the CDR3 is 14 residues. Germline V gene data show CDR1 as MGHRA and CDR2 as YSYEKL. V shed 1 base and J shed 6 bases, with 10 bases lying between them. These data were also reused for a study on yellow fever vaccine responses in identical twins.

The chain is built from TRBV4-1 and TRBJ2-1; D perhaps matches TRBD2 (5 bases). This TCR was sampled from a woman aged 18-29 years in good health. The sample comprised PBMCs. CDR3 sequence: CASSQVAAGNEQFF. The CDR3 bases are TGCGCCAGCAGCCAAGTGGCGGCGGGCAATGAGCAGTTCTTC.